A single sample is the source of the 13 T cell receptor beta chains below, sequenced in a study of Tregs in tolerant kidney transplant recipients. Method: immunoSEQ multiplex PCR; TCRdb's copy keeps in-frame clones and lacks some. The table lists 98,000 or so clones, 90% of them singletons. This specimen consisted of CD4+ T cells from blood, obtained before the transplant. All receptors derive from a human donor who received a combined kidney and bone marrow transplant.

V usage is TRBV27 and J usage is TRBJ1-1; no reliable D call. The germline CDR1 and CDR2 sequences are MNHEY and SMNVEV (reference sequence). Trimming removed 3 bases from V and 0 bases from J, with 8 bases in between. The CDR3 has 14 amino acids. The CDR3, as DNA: TGTGCCAGCAGTTTCAGGCATCTGAACACTGAAGCTTTCTTT. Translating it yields CASSFRHLNTEAFF.

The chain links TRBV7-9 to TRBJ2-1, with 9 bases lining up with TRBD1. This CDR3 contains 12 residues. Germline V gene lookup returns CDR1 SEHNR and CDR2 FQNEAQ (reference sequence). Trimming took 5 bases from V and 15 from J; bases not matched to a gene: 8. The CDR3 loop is CASSLGTGRRFF. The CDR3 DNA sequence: TGTGCCAGCAGCCTAGGGACAGGGCGACGGTTCTTC.

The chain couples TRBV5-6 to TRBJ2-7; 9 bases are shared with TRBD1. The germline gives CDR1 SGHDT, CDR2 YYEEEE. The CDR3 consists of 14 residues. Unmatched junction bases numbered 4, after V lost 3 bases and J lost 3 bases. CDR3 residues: CASSSLGQGYEQYF. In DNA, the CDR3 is TGTGCCAGCAGCTCCCTGGGACAGGGCTACGAGCAGTACTTC.

The DNA of the CDR3 is TGTGCCAGCAGCTTAATGGCAAGCTCCTACGAGCAGTACTTC. Translation: CASSLMASSYEQYF. The chain is built from TRBV7-9 and TRBJ2-7; D not certain. This CDR3 has 14 residues. The germline V gene has CDR1 SEHNR and CDR2 FQNEAQ (reference sequence). Deletions cut 2 bases from V and 0 bases from J, with 8 bases between.

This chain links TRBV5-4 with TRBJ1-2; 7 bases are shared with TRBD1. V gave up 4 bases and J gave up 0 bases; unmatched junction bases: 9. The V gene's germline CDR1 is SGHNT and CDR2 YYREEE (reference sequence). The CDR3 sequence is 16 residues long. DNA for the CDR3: TGTGCCAGCAGCGCTGGCCGACAGGGAGCTAACTATGGCTACACCTTC. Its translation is CASSAGRQGANYGYTF.

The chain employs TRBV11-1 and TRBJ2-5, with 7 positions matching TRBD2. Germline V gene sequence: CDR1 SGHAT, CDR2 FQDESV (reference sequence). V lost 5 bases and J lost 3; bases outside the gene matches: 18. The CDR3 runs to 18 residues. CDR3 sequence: CASSPGLQRLALKETQYF. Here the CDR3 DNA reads TGTGCCAGCAGCCCGGGTTTACAAAGACTAGCCTTAAAAGAGACCCAGTACTTC. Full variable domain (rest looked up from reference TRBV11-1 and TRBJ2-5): EAEVAQSPRYKITEKSQAVAFWCDPISGHATLYWYRQILGQGPELLVQFQDESVVDDSQLPKDRFSAERLKGVDSTLKIQPAELGDSAMYLCASSPGLQRLALKETQYFGPGTRLLVL.

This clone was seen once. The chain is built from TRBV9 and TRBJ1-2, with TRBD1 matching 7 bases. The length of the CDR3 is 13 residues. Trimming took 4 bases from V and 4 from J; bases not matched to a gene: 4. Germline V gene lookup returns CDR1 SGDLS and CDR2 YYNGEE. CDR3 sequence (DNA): TGTGCCAGCAGCCCTCGACAGGGCTATGGCTACACCTTC. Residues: CASSPRQGYGYTF.

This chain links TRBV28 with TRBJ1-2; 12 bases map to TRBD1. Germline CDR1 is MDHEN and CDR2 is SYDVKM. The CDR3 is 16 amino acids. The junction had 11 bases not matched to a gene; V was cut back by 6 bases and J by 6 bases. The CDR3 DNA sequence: TGTGCCAGCAGCCGGCCCCTCCGGGACAGGGGGCATGGCTACACCTTC. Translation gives CASSRPLRDRGHGYTF.

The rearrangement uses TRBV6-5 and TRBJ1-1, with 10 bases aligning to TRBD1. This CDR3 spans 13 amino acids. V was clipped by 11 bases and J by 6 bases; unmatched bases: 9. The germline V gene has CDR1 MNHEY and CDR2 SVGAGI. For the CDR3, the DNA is TGTGCCGCCCTGACAGGGGGCGATGCTGAAGCTTTCTTT. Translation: CAALTGGDAEAFF.

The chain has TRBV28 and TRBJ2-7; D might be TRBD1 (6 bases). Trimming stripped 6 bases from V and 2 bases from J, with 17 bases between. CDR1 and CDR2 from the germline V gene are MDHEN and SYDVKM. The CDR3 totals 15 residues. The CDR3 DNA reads TGTGCCAGCAGCCGTGGAGCAGGGGTAACCTACGAGCAGTACTTC. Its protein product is CASSRGAGVTYEQYF.

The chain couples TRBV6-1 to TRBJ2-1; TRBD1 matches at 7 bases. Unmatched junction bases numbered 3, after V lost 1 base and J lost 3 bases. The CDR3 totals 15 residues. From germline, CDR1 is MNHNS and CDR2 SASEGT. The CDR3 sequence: CASSEGGGVYNEQFF. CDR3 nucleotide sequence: TGTGCCAGCAGTGAAGGAGGGGGCGTCTACAATGAGCAGTTCTTC.

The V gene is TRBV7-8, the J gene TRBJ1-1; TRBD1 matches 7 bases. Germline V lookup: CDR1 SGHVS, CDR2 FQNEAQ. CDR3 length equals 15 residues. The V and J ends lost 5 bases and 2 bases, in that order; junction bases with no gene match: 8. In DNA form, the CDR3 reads TGTGCCAGCAGCCAGACCGACAGGGCCAACACTGAAGCTTTCTTT. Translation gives CASSQTDRANTEAFF.

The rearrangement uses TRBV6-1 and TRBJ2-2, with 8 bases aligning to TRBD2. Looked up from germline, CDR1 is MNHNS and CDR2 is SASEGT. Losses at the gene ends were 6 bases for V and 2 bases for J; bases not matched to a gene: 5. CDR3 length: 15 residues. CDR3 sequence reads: CASRNSGSNTGELFF. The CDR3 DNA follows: TGTGCCAGCAGAAACAGCGGGAGCAACACCGGGGAGCTGTTTTTT.